These 5 T cell receptor beta chains were all obtained from the same sample, sequenced in a study of cytomegalovirus exposure and HLA in healthy donors (dated by TCRdb to the late 2010s). The receptor library was made with the immunoSEQ multiplex PCR assay. For the multiplex PCR, a mixture combining 60 forward primers for TCR Vbeta segments and 13 reverse primers for TCR Jbeta segments was used. In its TCRdb copy, this immuneACCESS table keeps in-frame sequences only and misses some clones. Where compared with another copy, unresolved V genes explain less than half of these, and the others have no known cause. For this sample the table gives about 130,000 clones, of which approximately 80% were detected only once. Of the sample, 2% to 3% falls within the top ten clones. The specimen sequenced was PBMCs. Receptors originate from a man aged 50 to 59 in good health and CMV-seronegative.

The chain joins TRBV19 to TRBJ2-4; 9 bases line up with TRBD1. Losses at the gene ends were 3 bases for V and 4 bases for J; bases not matched to a gene: 10. Germline assignment: CDR1 LNHDA and CDR2 SQIVND (reference sequence). The CDR3 runs 17 residues. CDR3 region: CASSIRVSGTGKNIQYF. CDR3 nucleotides: TGTGCCAGTAGTATCCGAGTTTCGGGGACAGGGAAAAACATTCAGTACTTC.

The chain links TRBV5-1 to TRBJ1-1; TRBD1 matches at 12 bases. V gave up 0 bases and J gave up 12 bases; unmatched junction bases: 12. Germline lookup yields CDR1 SGHRS and CDR2 YFSETQ. The CDR3 is 16 residues long. The CDR3 protein is CASSLESPGQGALTFF. The CDR3 bases are TGCGCCAGCAGCTTGGAATCTCCGGGACAGGGGGCTTTGACTTTCTTT.

V and J are TRBV5-6 and TRBJ2-1; possible D gene TRBD2, 5 bases. The ends were cut back, 2 bases at V and 15 bases at J, with 18 bases in the middle. CDR1 and CDR2 (germline): SGHDT, YYEEEE. This CDR3 comprises 13 residues. The chain's CDR3 is CASSFGERKGGFF. In DNA form, the CDR3 reads TGTGCCAGCAGCTTCGGGGAAAGGAAAGGAGGGTTCTTC.

This clone has only a few counts. The chain combines TRBV6-5 with TRBJ1-6; D not resolved. CDR1 and CDR2 (germline): MNHEY, SVGAGI. The CDR3 runs 15 residues. Trimming stripped 0 bases from V and 9 bases from J, with 12 bases between. CDR3 nucleotides: TGTGCCAGCAGTTACTCGATAGTTGCCCCTTCACCCCTCCACTTT. Protein: CASSYSIVAPSPLHF.

The rearrangement uses TRBV27 and TRBJ2-5; 8 bases fit TRBD2. Trimming cost V 4 bases and J 5 bases; bases outside gene matches: 9. The CDR3 has 15 amino acids. The germline gives CDR1 MNHEY, CDR2 SMNVEV (reference sequence). This CDR3 reads CASSWTGGATETQYF. The CDR3 nucleotides are TGTGCCAGCAGTTGGACGGGAGGGGCGACCGAGACCCAGTACTTC.